This T cell receptor beta chain was recorded in a study of blood T cell repertoires in COVID-19. Seattle patient enrollment occurred during active infection, with longitudinal follow-up thereafter. Libraries were prepared by immunoSEQ multiplex PCR; TCRdb keeps only in-frame clonotypes and omits some of them. This table holds around 60,000 clones, roughly 72% found once. CDR3 length equals 15 residues. Per the germline V gene, CDR1 is MRHNA and CDR2 is SNTAGT. V lost 4 bases and J lost 1, with 12 bases in between. This clonotype originated in a woman between 65 and 79 years old with COVID-19, enrolled during active disease. V and J are TRBV6-4 and TRBJ2-3, with D tentatively TRBD2 (5 bases). The sequencing sample was made of peripheral blood. The chain's CDR3 is CASSAGGSGTDTQYF. Written as DNA, the CDR3 is TGTGCCAGCAGTGCGGGCGGGTCGGGCACAGATACGCAGTATTTT.